This record looks at one T cell receptor (beta chain) sequence and its context. The antigen is undetermined. The sample comes from a study of cytomegalovirus exposure and HLA in healthy donors. Study details: An earlier analysis identified 95 million to 120 million unique TCR beta sequences in about 179 million T cells.

The study, taken as a whole, reports: Later on, a genetic analysis was performed. It linked a missense variant in DCLRE1C with V- and J-gene trimming of TCR beta. Some TCR beta chains (about 170 of them) were listed as cytomegalovirus-associated. Earlier analysis found most TCR beta V segments productive about 87% or about 30% of the time.

The PCR ran on 60 Vbeta and 13 Jbeta primers. Some clones are missing from TCRdb's copy, which holds only in-frame ones; the method was immunoSEQ multiplex PCR. The table includes about 19,000 clones, roughly 80% detected once. Sequenced sample: PBMCs. The sequence derives from a human donor in good health.

The DNA of the CDR3 is TGCGCCAGCAGCCAAGCACTAGAAGGCGAGCAGTACTTC. It is translated as CASSQALEGEQYF. This rearrangement joins TRBV4-1 to TRBJ2-7; D may be TRBD2 (5 bases). Per germline, CDR1 MGHRA and CDR2 YSYEKL. The V end lost 1 base, the J end lost 6 bases, and 10 bases lay between the germline ends. The CDR3 contains 13 residues.